This record looks at one T cell receptor beta chain sequence and its context. This specimen comes from a study of CD8 T cells in Susac syndrome. Across the study: There were Susac syndrome patients who were therapy-naive at blood draw, others on corticosteroids, and others on intravenous immunoglobulin alone.

Random hexamers were used to reverse transcribe roughly 0.45 to 1 ug of RNA. TCRdb redid the calling of the immunoSEQ multiplex PCR reads with MiXCR, one entry per CDR3 protein. The sample includes some 170,000 distinct CDR3 sequences, 85% to 95% seen only once; the top ten take 0.099%. The CDR3 has 15 amino acids. The V end was cut by 1 base, the J end by 1 base, with 12 bases between. Per germline, CDR1 DFQATT and CDR2 SNEGSKA (reference sequence). The specimen sequenced was CD4+ T cells from PBMCs. The sequence derives from a human donor with Susac syndrome. The chain recombines TRBV20-1 with TRBJ2-3, with D tentatively TRBD1 (6 bases). The CDR3 coding sequence is TGCAGTGCTAGAGCACAGGGAGCAGGCACAGATACGCAGTATTTT. Translating gives CSARAQGAGTDTQYF.